The TCR beta chain described here comes from a study of Ad26.COV2.S vaccination and SARS-CoV-2 variants. This CDR3 is built from 13 residues. Trimming took off 3 bases at V and 14 bases at J, with 20 bases between the two ends. The germline gives CDR1 GTSNPN, CDR2 SVGIG (reference sequence). TCRdb's table, derived via immunoSEQ multiplex PCR, lists solely in-frame clones and lacks some. The sample includes 400,000 to 450,000 clones, 80% to 95% of them seen just once. Treatment given: approximately 18 received Ad26.COV2.S at low or high dose, single or two shots; about five received placebo; per-sample allocation not given. Collection of samples fell on day 63 after the first vaccine or placebo injection.

The source of this sequence is a person aged 18 to 65 who received the Ad26.COV2.S COVID-19 vaccine or a placebo. The V and J genes are TRBV30 and TRBJ1-5; D is perhaps TRBD1 (5 bases). The sample was peripheral blood, taken in a trial of Ad26.COV2.S vaccine versus placebo. DNA of the CDR3: TGTGCCTGGAGCCTGCAGGGCGGCGGTTTGGAGCATTTT. It codes for CAWSLQGGGLEHF.